This T cell receptor beta chain was observed in a study of OX40 agonist ivuxolimab in advanced cancers. For the study in its entirety: Ivuxolimab was a fully human IgG2 agonistic monoclonal antibody targeting the costimulatory receptor OX40 (CD134). Intravenous ivuxolimab was administered to patients every 2 weeks at six dose levels: 0.01, 0.1, 0.3, 1.5, 3 and 10 mg/kg. Of the roughly 54 patients in dose escalation, about 20 had hepatocellular carcinoma, around 15 had melanoma, 9 had renal cell carcinoma and 9 had head and neck cancer. A male proportion of roughly 80% and a mean age of approximately 62 years, ranging from roughly 20 to 80, were recorded for the dose-escalation cohort. Prior anti-PD-1, anti-PD-L1 or anti-CTLA-4 therapy was permitted, and 40% of dose-escalation patients had received checkpoint inhibitors. Partial responses occurred in three dose-escalation patients: two with cutaneous melanoma and one with hepatocellular carcinoma. The purpose of peripheral TCRbeta sequencing was to test whether ivuxolimab changed TCR sequence diversity and led to clonal T-cell expansion. The paper describes the monotherapy dose-escalation part (N of about 57 patients) of the phase I trial of ivuxolimab.

To sequence the TCRbeta CDR3 region, genomic DNA was isolated from the sorted cells. The immunoSEQ Assay was used for sequencing of TCRbeta CDR3 regions. Imported from immuneACCESS, the table was reduced by TCRdb to in-frame sequences with V and J called. These copies leave out some clones; in studies compared against another copy, an unresolved V gene accounts for under half, and the cause of the remainder is not known. The sample table records some 44,000 clones; 75% to 90% of these occur just once. The ten largest clones take up 0.38% of the sample. The trial excluded patients who had a history of autoimmune disease or were on systemic immunosuppression. In every dose cohort, peripheral blood was drawn for TCR sequencing at baseline, cycle 4 day 1, and cycle 7 day 1. The samples were taken from a phase I, first-in-human, multicenter, open-label dose-escalation trial of ivuxolimab. Adults with locally advanced or metastatic head and neck squamous cell, hepatocellular, melanoma or renal cell carcinoma were enrolled in the trial. Before TCR sequencing, CD4+ and CD8+ T cells were separately sorted from peripheral blood.

Sequences MNHNY (CDR1) and SVGAGI (CDR2) are obtained from the germline V gene (reference sequence). Trimming leaves V shorter by 6 bases and J shorter by 7 bases, with the junction holding 6 bases beyond the gene matches. The CDR3 spans 15 residues, from the cysteine through the phenylalanine. The entry retains the CDR3 DNA only, 45 bases that are in frame from base 1. Regarding this clone: The antigen it binds to is not known. Per-base quality was not reported, and no clone a single base away is much larger than it.

What the authors observed across the whole study: Partial responders in the 0.1-3.0 mg/kg groups had among the lowest normalized peripheral clonal expansion, especially among CD8+ T cells. Low levels of normalized T-cell clonal expansion were also seen in some nonresponding patients. The antigen specificity of the clonally expanded peripheral T cells was not determined. After ivuxolimab, more expanded clones were found on average in CD8+ T cells than in CD4+ T cells. At doses of 0.1 to 3.0 mg/kg, clonal expansion of both CD4+ and CD8+ blood T cells was observed from baseline to week 6.

The rearrangement combines TRBV6-6 with TRBJ2-1; 13 central bases correspond to TRBD2. The clonotype was recovered from an adult with an advanced solid tumor such as melanoma, head and neck, liver or kidney cancer. Sequenced here: CD4+ or CD8+ T cells sorted from blood, sampled in a trial of the OX40 agonist ivuxolimab. The CDR3 has the sequence CASRTSGRNGNEQFF. The nucleotide sequence reads as follows: TGTGCCAGCAGGACTAGCGGGAGGAATGGAAATGAGCAGTTCTTC.